The 30 T cell receptor beta chains in this list originate from one sample, sequenced in a study of regulatory T cells in long-lasting Graves disease. TCR beta libraries were built with iRepertoire HTBI primers and Arm-PCR of CDR3 regions. Each CDR3 protein is one row after TCRdb ran MiXCR on the multiplex PCR reads. The sample consists of a few hundred thousand distinct CDR3 sequences, roughly 23% of them appearing once. The sample's time point: persistent/refractory GD, antithyroid drugs over 5 years with positive TRAb. There was RNA extracted from PBMCs, and the TCR library was made from it. This specimen consisted of peripheral blood mononuclear cells (PBMCs), obtained when the disease was refractory, from a patient treated with antithyroid drugs. These TCRs come from a woman aged 40 to 50 with Graves disease.

This clonotype was observed many times. J is TRBJ2-5 and V is TRBV6-2 or TRBV6-3; D is undetermined. Trimming removed 5 bases at V and 5 bases at J, with 15 bases between. From germline, CDR1 is MNHEY and CDR2 SVGEGT. This CDR3 spans 14 amino acids. The CDR3 spells CASSGGPVAETQYF. The DNA of the CDR3 is TGTGCCAGCAGTGGCGGTCCCGTTGCGGAGACCCAGTACTTC.

The chain combines TRBV30 with TRBJ2-5; D tentatively fits TRBD1 or TRBD2 (6 bases each). Between the trimmed V and J ends, which lost 5 bases and 5 bases, there was a span of 15 bases. CDR1 and CDR2 (germline): GTSNPN, SVGIG (reference sequence). The CDR3 consists of 13 residues. Here the CDR3 reads CAWAWGASETQYF. In nucleotides, the CDR3 is TGTGCCTGGGCCTGGGGGGCATCGGAGACCCAGTACTTC.

Only a few counts were recorded for this clonotype. The genes are TRBV20-1 and TRBJ1-6; D is unclear. Germline loops: CDR1 DFQATT, CDR2 SNEGSKA (reference sequence). The V and J ends lost 1 base and 9 bases respectively, with 16 bases between them. The CDR3 runs 15 residues. The CDR3 bases are TGCAGTGCTAGAGTGTCCCAAGGGATACGTTCACCCCTCCACTTT. Protein product: CSARVSQGIRSPLHF.

This clonotype was seen repeatedly, ten times or more. The chain carries TRBV12-3 or TRBV12-4 and TRBJ2-2; D is possibly TRBD2 (6 bases). The CDR3 loop spans 11 amino acids. The CDR3 is CAGGFGGELFF. CDR3 coding DNA: TGTGCGGGGGGTTTCGGCGGGGAGCTGTTTTTT.

About this clonotype: This may stem from a read error, because a much larger clone lies one nucleotide away. The gene calls are TRBV6-1 and TRBJ1-2; D is uncertain. The germline gives CDR1 MNHNS, CDR2 SASEGT. The CDR3 length is 14 residues. The chain's CDR3 is CTSSGPPSYYGYTF. The CDR3 coding sequence is TGTACCAGCAGTGGACCCCCCAGCTACTATGGCTACACCTTC.

This chain connects TRBV7-8 to TRBJ1-2; D is ambiguous. V was shortened by 3 bases and J by 6 bases, with 14 bases between the two germline ends. The CDR3 consists of 14 residues. The germline gives CDR1 SGHVS, CDR2 FQNEAQ. The CDR3 DNA sequence: TGTGCCAGCAGCTTCGAGAGAGACTGGGATGGCTACACCTTC. Its protein is CASSFERDWDGYTF. Supplemented by reference TRBV7-8 and TRBJ1-2, the full variable domain reads GAGVSQSPRYKVAKRGQDVALRCDPISGHVSLFWYQQALGQGPEFLTYFQNEAQLDKSGLPSDRFFAERPEGSVSTLKIQRTQQEDSAVYLCASSFERDWDGYTFGSGTRLTVV.

This clonotype was seen at least ten times. This chain connects TRBV6-1 to TRBJ2-7; 10 bases are shared with TRBD1. V shed 5 bases and J 4 bases; nucleotides not matched to a gene: 8. CDR3 length equals 15 residues. Germline CDR1 is MNHNS and CDR2 is SASEGT. CDR3 coding DNA: TGTGCCAGCAGTAACCGGGACAGGGGCATTTACGAGCAGTACTTC. Amino acids: CASSNRDRGIYEQYF.

Concerning this clonotype: It may be a read error: a sequence one base away is much more abundant. The rearrangement joins TRBV25-1 to TRBJ2-4; perhaps TRBD1 as D (6 bases). The DNA end lines up better with TRBJ1-2; the J call may be wrong. The germline V gene has CDR1 MGHDK and CDR2 SYGVNS. The CDR3 totals 13 residues. This chain's CDR3 is CATSPTGYYAYTF. CDR3 sequence (DNA): TGTGCCACATCCCCGACAGGCTACTATGCCTACACCTTC.

The CDR3 loop is CASSSNTGANVLTF. The CDR3 DNA is TGTGCCAGCAGCTCCAACACTGGGGCCAACGTCCTGACTTTC. The V gene is TRBV7-2, the J gene TRBJ2-6; D gene ambiguous. The V gene lost 4 bases and the J gene lost 2 bases, with 6 bases spanning the gap. CDR1 and CDR2 (germline): SGHTA, FQGNSA. The CDR3 is 14 amino acids.

This clonotype has at least ten counts. This sequence joins TRBV7-2 and TRBJ2-7, with D possibly TRBD1 on 7 matching bases. Germline CDR1 reads SGHTA; CDR2 reads FQGNSA. The V end lost 3 bases, the J end lost 3 bases, and 18 bases lay between the germline ends. The CDR3 totals 16 residues. CDR3 region: CASSLGAGTALYEQYF. CDR3 nucleotides: TGTGCCAGCAGCTTGGGGGCGGGGACAGCACTCTACGAGCAGTACTTC.

Concerning this clonotype: A much larger clone differs by one base, so this may be a read error. The V gene is TRBV7-9, the J gene TRBJ1-6; possible D gene TRBD1, 5 bases. Deletions cut 5 bases from V and 8 bases from J, with 16 bases between. The germline CDR1 and CDR2 sequences are SEHNR and FQNEAQ (reference sequence). The CDR3 covers 15 residues. This chain's CDR3 is CASSREKGCDSPLHF. CDR3 DNA sequence: TGTGCCAGCAGCAGAGAAAAGGGGTGCGATTCACCCCTCCACTTT.

The chain recombines TRBV20-1 with TRBJ2-3, with 8 bases aligning to TRBD2. The CDR3 length is 13 residues. V trimming: 6 bases; J trimming: 3 bases; junction bases outside the gene matches: 5. Germline CDR1 and CDR2: DFQATT and SNEGSKA (reference sequence). The CDR3 DNA reads TGCAGTGCCAGGGGACTAGGGACAGATACGCAGTATTTT. It yields the protein CSARGLGTDTQYF.

This clonotype was detected only a few times. CDR3 bases: TGTGCCAGTAGTATAGAGCGGGAGACCAATGAGCAGTTCTTC. Protein: CASSIERETNEQFF. This chain uses TRBV19 with TRBJ2-1, with 7 bases lining up with TRBD2. There are 14 residues in the CDR3. With 0 bases clipped from V and 6 bases from J, the junction kept 2 bases outside the gene matches. Germline lookup yields CDR1 LNHDA and CDR2 SQIVND (reference sequence).

This clonotype was counted at least ten times. This chain connects TRBV2 to TRBJ1-5; no definite D call. The CDR3 runs 14 residues. In germline, CDR1 is SNHLY, CDR2 FYNNEI. Trimming shortened V by 8 bases and J by 4 bases, and 15 bases separated the two germline ends. This CDR3 reads CASAKETPNQPQHF. The CDR3 region has the DNA TGTGCCAGCGCGAAGGAAACCCCAAATCAGCCCCAGCATTTT.

The count of this clonotype is one. This CDR3 fails to terminate in the conserved phenylalanine or tryptophan, so it likely reflects a read error. V is TRBV11-2 and J is TRBJ2-5, with D perhaps matching TRBD1 (5 bases). Between the trimmed V and J ends, which lost 5 bases and 4 bases, there was a span of 8 bases. CDR3 size: 12 residues. The V gene's germline CDR1 is SGHAT and CDR2 FQNNGV. The CDR3 nucleotides read TGTGCCAGCAGCCAGGGTGCAGAGACCCAGTACTCC. Amino acid sequence: CASSQGAETQYS.

The CDR3: CASSLLGGTGIPGELFF. CDR3 coding DNA: TGTGCCAGCAGCTTATTAGGGGGGACAGGGATCCCCGGGGAGCTGTTTTTT. The rearrangement uses TRBV7-3 and TRBJ2-2, with 9 bases matching TRBD1. Per germline, CDR1 SGHTA and CDR2 FQGTGA. CDR3 length: 17 residues. Germline trimming cut 2 bases from V and 6 bases from J; bases unmatched to any gene: 10.

The chain employs TRBV6-2 or TRBV6-3 and TRBJ2-2; maybe TRBD2 (6 bases). Trimming stripped 1 base from V and 1 base from J, with 10 bases between. Germline V lookup: CDR1 MNHEY, CDR2 SVGEGT. The CDR3 is made up of 16 amino acids. CDR3 region: CASSYYVGGNTGELFF. CDR3 nucleotide sequence: TGTGCCAGCAGTTACTACGTCGGGGGGAACACCGGGGAGCTGTTTTTT.

This clonotype was seen repeatedly, ten times or more. The rearrangement uses TRBV27 and TRBJ2-2; possibly TRBD2 for D (6 bases). The CDR3 is 13 residues long. Trimming removed 2 bases at V and 6 bases at J, with 7 bases between. Germline CDR1 is MNHEY and CDR2 is SMNVEV (reference sequence). CDR3 region: CASSLRGSGELFF. The CDR3 bases are TGTGCCAGCAGTTTACGGGGGTCCGGGGAGCTGTTTTTT.

This clonotype was seen at least ten times. The rearrangement joins TRBV6-2 or TRBV6-3 to TRBJ2-7; D is perhaps TRBD1 or TRBD2 (5 bases each). The V gene's germline CDR1 is MNHEY and CDR2 SVGEGT. CDR3 length equals 16 residues. V shed 4 bases and J shed 6 bases, with 22 bases lying between them. CDR3 loop: CASSSAMGENALEQYF. The CDR3 DNA follows: TGTGCCAGCAGTTCCGCTATGGGGGAGAATGCTCTCGAGCAGTACTTC.

CDR3 sequence (DNA): TGTGCCAGCTCAGGACCCCTGAACACTGAAGCTTTCTTT. Protein sequence: CASSGPLNTEAFF. The chain combines TRBV7-8 with TRBJ1-1; no clear D. Per the germline V gene, CDR1 is SGHVS and CDR2 is FQNEAQ. This CDR3 has 13 residues. The ends were cut back, 8 bases at V and 0 bases at J, with 10 bases in the middle. The entire variable domain, with the rest obtained from reference TRBV7-8 and TRBJ1-1, is as follows: GAGVSQSPRYKVAKRGQDVALRCDPISGHVSLFWYQQALGQGPEFLTYFQNEAQLDKSGLPSDRFFAERPEGSVSTLKIQRTQQEDSAVYLCASSGPLNTEAFFGQGTRLTVV.

This clonotype appeared many times. The chain uses TRBV25-1 and TRBJ2-2, with D maybe TRBD2 (5 bases). The germline gives CDR1 MGHDK, CDR2 SYGVNS. Deletions cut 3 bases from V and 0 bases from J, with 8 bases between. This CDR3 has 15 amino acids. DNA of the CDR3: TGTGCCAGCAGTGATGAGGGCCCGAACACCGGGGAGCTGTTTTTT. Amino acids: CASSDEGPNTGELFF.

This clonotype was recorded at least ten times. V and J are TRBV28 and TRBJ2-7; TRBD2 might be the D (5 bases). The CDR3 is 13 amino acids. Trimming pared 5 bases from V and 5 bases from J, leaving 13 bases between. Germline V gene data show CDR1 as MDHEN and CDR2 as SYDVKM. The CDR3 is CASSPRGFDEQYF. CDR3 DNA: TGTGCCAGCAGTCCCAGAGGGTTCGACGAGCAGTACTTC.

The genes are TRBV5-1 and TRBJ2-7; maybe TRBD1 (6 bases). CDR1 SGHRS and CDR2 YFSETQ come from the germline V gene. CDR3 length: 14 residues. With 6 bases removed from V and 2 bases from J, the gap between germline ends came to 15 bases. The CDR3 reads CASTPGTRTYEQYF. CDR3 coding DNA: TGCGCCAGCACCCCCGGGACAAGAACCTACGAGCAGTACTTC.

This clonotype occurred many times. V is TRBV28 and J is TRBJ2-2, with TRBD2 matching 10 bases. V shed 3 bases, J shed 4 bases, and the junction held 5 bases outside the gene matches. The length of the CDR3 is 16 residues. Looked up from germline, CDR1 is MDHEN and CDR2 is SYDVKM. This chain's CDR3 is CASSFVAGGPTGELFF. CDR3 sequence (DNA): TGTGCCAGCAGTTTCGTAGCGGGAGGACCCACCGGGGAGCTGTTTTTT.

This clonotype appeared many times. The chain uses TRBV2 and TRBJ2-7, with D unclear. Between the trimmed V and J ends, which lost 5 bases and 2 bases, there was a span of 10 bases. The germline CDR1 and CDR2 sequences are SNHLY and FYNNEI. The CDR3 spans 13 residues. This CDR3 reads CASSPLEAYEQYF. The CDR3 nucleotides read TGTGCCAGCAGTCCCCTAGAAGCCTACGAGCAGTACTTC.

Many counts were recorded for this clonotype. This chain uses TRBV28 with TRBJ1-1; no clear D. The CDR3 runs to 13 residues. The V gene's germline CDR1 is MDHEN and CDR2 SYDVKM. V was clipped by 6 bases and J by 7 bases, with 15 bases between them. In DNA, the CDR3 is TGTGCCAGCAGCCTTCTGATCGAGGATGAAGCTTTCTTT. Encoded protein: CASSLLIEDEAFF.

The V gene is TRBV10-3, the J gene TRBJ1-5, with TRBD1 identical over 8 bases. Germline CDR1 is ENHRY and CDR2 is SYGVKD. CDR3 length equals 15 residues. V trimming: 6 bases; J trimming: 1 base; junction bases outside the gene matches: 5. CDR3 bases: TGTGCCATCAGCCAGGGGGCGCGCAGCAATCAGCCCCAGCATTTT. Protein sequence: CAISQGARSNQPQHF.

This clonotype has only a few counts. The J gene is TRBJ1-1, the V gene TRBV19, with D unclear. V lost 5 bases and J 1 base, leaving 11 bases between the germline ends. CDR1 is LNHDA, CDR2 SQIVND, per germline (reference sequence). The CDR3 length is 14 residues. CDR3 loop: CASSSPGTNTEAFF. DNA for the CDR3: TGTGCCAGTAGTTCCCCGGGCACGAACACTGAAGCTTTCTTT.

This clonotype has just a few counts. V is TRBV18 and J is TRBJ1-5; 7 bases line up with TRBD1. Germline V gene sequence: CDR1 KGHSH, CDR2 LQKENI. The CDR3 totals 16 residues. V was pared by 5 bases and J by 4 bases, with 11 bases of the junction left unmatched. DNA for the CDR3: TGTGCCAGCTCAACCAGACCCGGGACAGAGAATCAGCCCCAGCATTTT. The encoded protein is CASSTRPGTENQPQHF.

This clonotype was counted a few times. The gene calls are TRBV4-1 and TRBJ2-5; tentative D call: TRBD2 (5 bases). V lost 1 base to trimming and J lost 7 bases, with 13 bases between them. Per germline, CDR1 MGHRA and CDR2 YSYEKL. The CDR3 is 14 residues long. The CDR3 region is CASSQVWTSGTQYF. Here the CDR3 DNA reads TGCGCCAGCAGCCAAGTTTGGACTTCAGGGACCCAGTACTTC.